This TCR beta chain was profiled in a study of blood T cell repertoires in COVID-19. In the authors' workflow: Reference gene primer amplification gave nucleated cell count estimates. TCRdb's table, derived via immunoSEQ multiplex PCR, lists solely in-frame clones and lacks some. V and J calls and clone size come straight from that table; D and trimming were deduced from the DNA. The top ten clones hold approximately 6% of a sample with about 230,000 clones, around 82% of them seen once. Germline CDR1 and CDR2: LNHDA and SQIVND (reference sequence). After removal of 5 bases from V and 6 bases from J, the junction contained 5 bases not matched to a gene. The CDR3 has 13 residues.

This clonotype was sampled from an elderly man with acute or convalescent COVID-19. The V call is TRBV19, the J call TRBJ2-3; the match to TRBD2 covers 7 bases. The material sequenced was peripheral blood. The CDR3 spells CASSETSMDTQYF. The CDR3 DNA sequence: TGTGCCAGTAGTGAGACTAGCATGGATACGCAGTATTTT.